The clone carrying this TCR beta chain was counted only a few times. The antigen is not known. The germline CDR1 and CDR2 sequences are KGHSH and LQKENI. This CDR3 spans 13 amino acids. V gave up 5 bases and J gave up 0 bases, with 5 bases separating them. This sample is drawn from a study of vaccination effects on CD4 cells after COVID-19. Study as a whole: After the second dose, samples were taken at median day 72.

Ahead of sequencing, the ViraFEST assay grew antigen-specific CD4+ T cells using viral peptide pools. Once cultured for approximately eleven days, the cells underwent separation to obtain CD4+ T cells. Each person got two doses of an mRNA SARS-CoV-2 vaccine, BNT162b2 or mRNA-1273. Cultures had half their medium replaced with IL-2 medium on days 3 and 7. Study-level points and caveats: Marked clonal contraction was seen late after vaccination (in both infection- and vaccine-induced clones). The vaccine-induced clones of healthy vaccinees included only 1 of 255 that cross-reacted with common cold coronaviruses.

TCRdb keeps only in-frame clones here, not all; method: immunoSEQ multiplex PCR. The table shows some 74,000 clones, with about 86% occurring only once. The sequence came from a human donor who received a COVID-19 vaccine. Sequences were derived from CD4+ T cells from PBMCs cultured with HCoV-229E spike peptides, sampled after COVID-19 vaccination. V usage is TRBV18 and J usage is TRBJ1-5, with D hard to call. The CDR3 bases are TGTGCCAGCTCAACGGATAGCAATCAGCCCCAGCATTTT. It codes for CASSTDSNQPQHF.